The clone carrying this T cell receptor beta chain was counted once. This entry comes from a study of control samples from healthy donors and cancer patients. The table came from immunoSEQ multiplex PCR; TCRdb's copy has only in-frame clones and leaves some out. The sample shows approximately 40,000 clones, just over 70% of them seen only once. Trimming took off 4 bases at V and 4 bases at J, with 17 bases between the two ends. Germline V gives CDR1 GTSNPN, CDR2 SVGIG (reference sequence). The CDR3 runs to 15 residues. The chain couples TRBV30 to TRBJ1-5; weak D call: TRBD1 (5 bases). The source of this sequence is a male donor with melanoma. The sequenced sample was formalin-fixed, paraffin-embedded tissue. Here the CDR3 reads CAWNQGGRVNQPQHF. The DNA for the CDR3 is TGTGCCTGGAACCAGGGCGGGAGGGTAAATCAGCCCCAGCATTTT.